This T cell receptor beta chain was found in a study of cytomegalovirus exposure and HLA in healthy donors. Study background: Findings of an earlier analysis included roughly 110 million unique TCR beta sequences from 170 million or so T cells.

The CDR3 totals 15 residues. The germline V gene has CDR1 KGHSH and CDR2 LQKENI. J was trimmed by 0 bases and V by 6 bases; bases with no gene match: 4. PCR involved 60 Vbeta and 13 Jbeta primers. Only in-frame clones appear in the TCRdb table, and some are missing; sequencing was by immunoSEQ multiplex PCR. The table has 120,000 to 150,000 clones, approximately 78% seen once. The sequence came from a man aged 40-49 years in good health and CMV-seropositive. V and J are TRBV18 and TRBJ1-3, with 8 bases that match TRBD1. Sequencing was carried out using PBMCs. CDR3 sequence: CASSRDRGSGNTIYF. Written as DNA, the CDR3 is TGTGCCAGCTCGCGTGACAGGGGCTCTGGAAACACCATATATTTT. Filled out from reference TRBV18 and TRBJ1-3, the complete variable domain reads NAGVMQNPRHLVRRRGQEARLRCSPMKGHSHVYWYRQLPEEGLKFMVYLQKENIIDESGMPKERFSAEFPKEGPSILRIQQVVRGDSAAYFCASSRDRGSGNTIYFGEGSWLTVV.